The 27 T cell receptor beta chains in this list originate from one sample, sequenced in a study of Graves' ophthalmopathy and Graves' hyperthyroidism. CDR3 regions of TCR beta were amplified from RNA transcripts. HTBI primers were employed in first-round RT-PCR, then a second-round multiplex PCR followed. From the multiplex PCR reads, TCRdb called clonotypes with MiXCR, one entry per CDR3 protein. The sample yields 1 million to 1.3 million distinct CDR3 sequences, less than 45% seen once. Sequencing was carried out using peripheral blood or thyroid tissue (not recorded which). The receptors come from an adult man with Graves' hyperthyroidism.

This clonotype was seen ten or more times. The rearrangement links TRBV7-2 to TRBJ2-7; 9 positions match TRBD2. Germline V gene data show CDR1 as SGHTA and CDR2 as FQGNSA. The CDR3 has 16 residues. The V gene end was trimmed by 4 bases and the J gene end by 5 bases; junction bases not matched to a gene: 12. The CDR3 loop is CASSSGRVAGVHEQYF. The CDR3 nucleotides are TGTGCCAGCAGCTCCGGGAGGGTAGCGGGAGTTCACGAGCAGTACTTC.

This CDR3 reads CASSFQAGGQETQYF. The CDR3 DNA is TGTGCCAGCAGCTTTCAAGCCGGGGGTCAAGAGACCCAGTACTTC. The chain couples TRBV11-2 to TRBJ2-5; possible D gene TRBD2, 6 bases. Per the germline V gene, CDR1 is SGHAT and CDR2 is FQNNGV. The CDR3 contains 15 residues. V was clipped by 3 bases and J by 2 bases, with 13 bases between them.

As concerns this clonotype: This clone may be a read error of a much larger clone one base away. The gene calls are TRBV5-1 and TRBJ1-2; the D is unclear. CDR3 length: 13 amino acids. Germline CDR1 SGHRS, CDR2 YFSETQ. Trimming removed 7 bases from V and 0 bases from J, with 10 bases in between. In DNA form, the CDR3 reads TGCGCCAGCGGCTCGGTTTCTAACTATGGCTACACCTTC. Residues: CASGSVSNYGYTF.

This clonotype was observed at least ten times. The chain links TRBV7-2 to TRBJ1-1, with a tentative D call TRBD1 (6 bases). The CDR3 is 14 residues long. Trimming removed 5 bases from V and 1 base from J, with 11 bases in between. Germline V gene data show CDR1 as SGHTA and CDR2 as FQGNSA. The CDR3: CASSTDRWNTEAFF. As DNA, the CDR3 is TGTGCCAGCAGCACCGACAGGTGGAACACTGAAGCTTTCTTT.

This clonotype was seen many times. Here the CDR3 reads CASSFGLAGGLETQYF. The CDR3 DNA reads as TGTGCCAGCAGCTTTGGACTAGCGGGAGGTTTGGAGACCCAGTACTTC. The V call is TRBV7-8, the J call TRBJ2-5, with TRBD2 matching over 14 bases. V lost 3 bases to trimming and J lost 5 bases; unmatched junction nucleotides: 5. Germline CDR1 SGHVS, CDR2 FQNEAQ. This CDR3 contains 16 residues.

This clonotype was picked up a small number of times. V gene TRBV7-3 combines with J gene TRBJ2-7, with 8 nucleotides matching TRBD2. Looked up from germline, CDR1 is SGHTA and CDR2 is FQGTGA. The CDR3 is 15 amino acids. The junction had 9 bases not matched to a gene; V was cut back by 2 bases and J by 6 bases. For the CDR3, the DNA is TGTGCCAGCAGCTTATCGGCGCGGGAGGCCACCGAGCAGTACTTC. Protein product: CASSLSAREATEQYF.

The rearrangement joins TRBV20-1 to TRBJ2-1; 7 nucleotides agree with TRBD2. Germline CDR1 reads DFQATT; CDR2 reads SNEGSKA (reference sequence). V lost 5 bases to trimming and J lost 0 bases; unmatched junction nucleotides: 4. The CDR3 totals 14 residues. CDR3 protein: CSAVGGGSYNEQFF. The CDR3 DNA reads TGCAGTGCTGTAGGCGGGGGCTCCTACAATGAGCAGTTCTTC.

This clonotype has more than one count but fewer than ten. Written as DNA, the CDR3 is TGTGCCAGCAGTTTATCCTTCCAGGGCGGGGAGCAGTACTTC. Protein product: CASSLSFQGGEQYF. The chain uses TRBV12-3 or TRBV12-4 and TRBJ2-7; D could derive from TRBD1 or TRBD2 (5 bases each). V was trimmed by 2 bases and J by 7 bases, leaving 15 bases between them. The length of the CDR3 is 14 residues.

Here the CDR3 reads CASSWGDSYEQYF. The CDR3 bases are TGTGCCAGCAGTTGGGGCGACTCCTACGAGCAGTACTTC. The gene calls are TRBV6-2 or TRBV6-3 and TRBJ2-7, with D maybe TRBD1 (5 bases). Germline V lookup: CDR1 MNHEY, CDR2 SVGEGT. V was cut by 4 bases and J by 0 bases, with 7 bases left in between. CDR3 size: 13 residues.

This clonotype has ten or more counts. This rearrangement joins TRBV7-2 to TRBJ2-2; D is possibly TRBD1 (6 bases). CDR1 and CDR2 (germline): SGHTA, FQGNSA. The CDR3 consists of 15 residues. Trimming cost V 7 bases and J 4 bases, with 16 bases left between them. The CDR3 region is CASTRAGDLTGELFF. DNA of the CDR3: TGTGCCAGCACCCGGGCAGGGGACCTCACCGGGGAGCTGTTTTTT.

The J gene is TRBJ1-2, the V gene TRBV7-6; D is possibly TRBD1 (5 bases). CDR1 is SGHVS and CDR2 is FNYEAQ in the germline V gene. This CDR3 has 13 amino acids. The V and J ends lost 4 bases and 8 bases respectively, with 14 bases between them. The CDR3 is CASSYYGGEGYTF. The CDR3 DNA sequence: TGTGCCAGCAGCTATTATGGGGGGGAAGGCTACACCTTC.

The chain joins TRBV7-8 to TRBJ2-6, with 10 bases lining up with TRBD1. Germline V lookup: CDR1 SGHVS, CDR2 FQNEAQ. The CDR3 totals 17 residues. The trim removed 5 bases at V and 2 bases at J, leaving 6 bases unmatched. The CDR3 sequence: CASSRDRGTPGANVLTF. Here the CDR3 DNA reads TGTGCCAGCAGCCGGGACAGGGGCACACCTGGGGCCAACGTCCTGACTTTC. Supplemented by reference TRBV7-8 and TRBJ2-6, the full variable domain reads GAGVSQSPRYKVAKRGQDVALRCDPISGHVSLFWYQQALGQGPEFLTYFQNEAQLDKSGLPSDRFFAERPEGSVSTLKIQRTQQEDSAVYLCASSRDRGTPGANVLTFGAGSRLTVL.

This clonotype occurred many times. The chain joins TRBV19 to TRBJ1-1; TRBD1 aligns across 9 bases. Trimming cost V 3 bases and J 6 bases; bases outside gene matches: 14. Germline V gene sequence: CDR1 LNHDA, CDR2 SQIVND (reference sequence). CDR3 length: 17 amino acids. DNA of the CDR3: TGTGCCAGTAGTATCCCCCGGACAGGGGTATTGAAGCCTGAAGCTTTCTTT. Translation gives CASSIPRTGVLKPEAFF.

V gene TRBV19 combines with J gene TRBJ2-7, with a possible D match to TRBD2 (6 bases). The CDR3 spans 15 residues. V lost 1 base and J lost 2, with 12 bases in between. The germline V gene has CDR1 LNHDA and CDR2 SQIVND (reference sequence). Written as DNA, the CDR3 is TGTGCCAGTAGTATAGCGGGTAGCGGCCCCTACGAGCAGTACTTC. It codes for CASSIAGSGPYEQYF.

The gene calls are TRBV9 and TRBJ2-5; 7 nucleotides align to TRBD1. Germline V gene lookup returns CDR1 SGDLS and CDR2 YYNGEE. Germline trimming cut 4 bases from V and 5 bases from J; bases unmatched to any gene: 11. This CDR3 region has 15 residues. CDR3 protein: CASSPLTGLGETQYF. The CDR3 DNA reads as TGTGCCAGCAGCCCACTGACAGGGTTAGGTGAGACCCAGTACTTC.

This clonotype turned up a few times. V usage is TRBV9 and J usage is TRBJ2-2, with 7 nucleotides matching TRBD2. CDR1 is SGDLS and CDR2 is YYNGEE in the germline V gene. Trimming at V came to 4 bases and at J to 1 base, leaving 10 bases not matched to a gene. The length of the CDR3 is 17 residues. Here the CDR3 DNA reads TGTGCCAGCAGCACAACCCCTGGCGGGGGGAACACCGGGGAGCTGTTTTTT. It specifies CASSTTPGGGNTGELFF.

This clonotype was detected ten times or more. The rearrangement links TRBV12-3 or TRBV12-4 to TRBJ2-7; D perhaps matches TRBD1 (6 bases). The CDR3 totals 12 residues. V was cut by 3 bases and J by 6 bases, with 9 bases left in between. In DNA form, the CDR3 reads TGTGCCAGCAGTTTCACCAGGGGCGAGCAGTACTTC. This encodes CASSFTRGEQYF.

The chain is built from TRBV6-1 and TRBJ1-3; TRBD1 is a possible D gene (6 bases). Trimming stripped 11 bases from V and 0 bases from J, with 14 bases between. The CDR3 spans 14 residues. The germline V gene encodes CDR1 MNHNS and CDR2 SASEGT. The CDR3 DNA follows: TGTGCCTGTCGAGACAGGATCTCTGGAAACACCATATATTTT. Translating gives CACRDRISGNTIYF.

A remark on this clonotype: The germline gene is not matched at one end of the junction; a read error may be the cause. The J gene is TRBJ2-2, the V gene TRBV6-5; 8 nucleotides line up with TRBD1. Germline CDR1 MNHEY, CDR2 SVGAGI. The CDR3 runs to 15 residues. Here the CDR3 DNA reads TGTGCTAGCAGAGACACAGGGGGGAACACCGGGGAGCTGTTTTTT. Its protein product is CASRDTGGNTGELFF.

The sample holds a few counts of this clonotype. The rearrangement joins TRBV29-1 to TRBJ2-7, with 7 bases aligning to TRBD1. Losses at the gene ends were 1 base for V and 2 bases for J; bases not matched to a gene: 5. Per the germline V gene, CDR1 is SQVTM and CDR2 is ANQGSEA. The CDR3 runs 14 residues. Here the CDR3 DNA reads TGCAGCGTTGAAGCCCGGACAGGCGCCTACGAGCAGTACTTC. It translates to CSVEARTGAYEQYF.

This clonotype was counted once. This chain connects TRBV5-1 to TRBJ2-3; 8 bases align to TRBD2. V dropped 4 bases and J dropped 1; count of bases not matched to a gene: 5. The germline gives CDR1 SGHRS, CDR2 YFSETQ. The CDR3 consists of 15 residues. This chain's CDR3 is CASSPSRGGTDTQYF. The DNA of the CDR3 is TGCGCCAGCAGCCCGTCGCGGGGGGGCACAGATACGCAGTATTTT.

The sample holds many counts of this clonotype. The V call is TRBV7-2, the J call TRBJ2-7, with D uncertain. CDR1 SGHTA and CDR2 FQGNSA come from the germline V gene. There are 13 residues in the CDR3. Trimming removed 5 bases from V and 4 bases from J, with 12 bases in between. This chain's CDR3 is CASSLPGLYEQYF. As DNA, the CDR3 is TGTGCCAGCAGCCTCCCCGGCCTTTACGAGCAGTACTTC.

This sequence joins TRBV7-9 and TRBJ2-5, with TRBD1 matching over 7 bases. Germline CDR1 reads SEHNR; CDR2 reads FQNEAQ (reference sequence). Trimming took 2 bases from V and 12 from J; bases not matched to a gene: 9. The CDR3 length is 13 residues. The CDR3 sequence: CASSLKTGPAEYF. The DNA for the CDR3 is TGTGCCAGCAGCTTAAAGACAGGGCCCGCCGAGTACTTC.

A few counts support this clonotype. The chain recombines TRBV11-2 with TRBJ2-7; D gene unclear. The CDR3 has 13 amino acids. Germline V gene sequence: CDR1 SGHAT, CDR2 FQNNGV. The V end was cut by 2 bases, the J end by 6 bases, with 11 bases between. The CDR3, as DNA: TGTGCCAGCAGCTTATTCGTCCGACGCGAGCAGTACTTC. Translating gives CASSLFVRREQYF.

This clonotype was seen at least ten times. V gene TRBV7-9 combines with J gene TRBJ2-7; D may correspond to TRBD1 or TRBD2 (6 bases each). This CDR3 contains 14 residues. Trimming cost V 4 bases and J 3 bases, with 13 bases left between them. Germline V gives CDR1 SEHNR, CDR2 FQNEAQ (reference sequence). The CDR3 spells CASSSGDSSYEQYF. CDR3 sequence (DNA): TGTGCCAGCAGCTCAGGGGACTCTAGCTACGAGCAGTACTTC.

This clonotype has just a few counts. This chain links TRBV5-8 with TRBJ1-5; D is perhaps TRBD1 (6 bases). The CDR3 is 15 residues long. Trimming cost V 2 bases and J 4 bases, with 13 bases left between them. Germline V gives CDR1 SGHTS, CDR2 YDEGEE. CDR3 residues: CASSFGDTGNQPQHF. CDR3 DNA sequence: TGTGCCAGCAGCTTTGGGGACACCGGAAATCAGCCCCAGCATTTT.

The rearrangement uses TRBV7-9 and TRBJ2-7; TRBD1 or TRBD2 may be the D gene (5 bases each). V was clipped by 8 bases and J by 4 bases, with 18 bases between them. Germline-derived CDR1 and CDR2 are SEHNR and FQNEAQ (reference sequence). This CDR3 has 14 amino acids. In DNA form, the CDR3 reads TGTGCCAGCTCCTTAGGCAGGGAGAGATACGAGCAGTACTTC. Translating it yields CASSLGRERYEQYF.